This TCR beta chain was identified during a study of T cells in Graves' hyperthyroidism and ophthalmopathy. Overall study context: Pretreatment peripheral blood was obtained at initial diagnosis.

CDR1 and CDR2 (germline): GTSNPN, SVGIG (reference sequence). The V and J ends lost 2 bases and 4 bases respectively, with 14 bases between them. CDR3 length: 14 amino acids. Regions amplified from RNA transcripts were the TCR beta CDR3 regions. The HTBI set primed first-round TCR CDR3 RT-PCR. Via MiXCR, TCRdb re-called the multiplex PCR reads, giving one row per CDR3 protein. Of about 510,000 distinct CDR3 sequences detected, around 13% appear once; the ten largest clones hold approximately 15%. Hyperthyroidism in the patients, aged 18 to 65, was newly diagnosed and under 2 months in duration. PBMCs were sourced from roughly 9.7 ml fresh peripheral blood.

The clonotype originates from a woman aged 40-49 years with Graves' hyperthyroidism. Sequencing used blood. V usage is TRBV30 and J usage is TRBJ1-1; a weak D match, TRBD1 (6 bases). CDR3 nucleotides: TGTGCCTGGAGTATCGGCGGAGGGGGCACTGAAGCTTTCTTT. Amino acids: CAWSIGGGGTEAFF.